This T cell receptor beta chain was sequenced during a study of T cell responses to AZD1222 COVID-19 vaccine. This CDR3 comprises 13 residues. Germline loops: CDR1 MDHEN, CDR2 SYDVKM. V was cut by 5 bases and J by 3 bases, with 8 bases left in between. General study results and limits: Donors were chiefly white British, with a greater number of females, and clonal diversity was perhaps underestimated. As reported, nearly half of all spike-specific TCRs target variant regions that are unmutated.

The table came from immunoSEQ multiplex PCR; TCRdb's copy has only in-frame clones and leaves some out. The sample shows 100,000 to 150,000 clones, less than 95% of them seen only once. As for this clone: Its antigen is not known. In the same sample, other DNA sequences code for this CDR3.

The J gene is TRBJ1-5, the V gene TRBV28; the D is unclear. Sequenced material: peripheral blood, taken on day 0 of AZD1222 vaccination. The origin of this receptor is an adult in good health. The CDR3 sequence is CASSGMDNQPQHF. For the CDR3, the DNA is TGTGCCAGCAGTGGAATGGACAATCAGCCCCAGCATTTT.